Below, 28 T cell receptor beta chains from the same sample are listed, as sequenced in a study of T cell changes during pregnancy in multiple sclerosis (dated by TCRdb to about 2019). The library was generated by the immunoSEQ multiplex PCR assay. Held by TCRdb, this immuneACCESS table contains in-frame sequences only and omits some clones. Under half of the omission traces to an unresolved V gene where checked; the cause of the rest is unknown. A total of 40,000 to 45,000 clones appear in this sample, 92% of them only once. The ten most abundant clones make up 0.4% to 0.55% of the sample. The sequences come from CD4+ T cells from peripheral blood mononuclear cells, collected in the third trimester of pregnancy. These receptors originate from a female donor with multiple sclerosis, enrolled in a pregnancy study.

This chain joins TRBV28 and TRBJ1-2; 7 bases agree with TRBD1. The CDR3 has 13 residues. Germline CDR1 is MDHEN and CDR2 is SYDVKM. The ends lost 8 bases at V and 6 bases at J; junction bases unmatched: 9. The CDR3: CASRGDRVDGYTF. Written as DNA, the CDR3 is TGTGCCAGCCGTGGCGACAGGGTAGATGGCTACACCTTC.

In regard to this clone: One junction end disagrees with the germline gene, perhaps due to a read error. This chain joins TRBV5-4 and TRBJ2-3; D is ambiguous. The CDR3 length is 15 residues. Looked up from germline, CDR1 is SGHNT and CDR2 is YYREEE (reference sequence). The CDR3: CASNLDGVPGDTQYF. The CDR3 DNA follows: TGTGCCAGCAACTTGGACGGCGTTCCCGGGGATACGCAGTATTTT.

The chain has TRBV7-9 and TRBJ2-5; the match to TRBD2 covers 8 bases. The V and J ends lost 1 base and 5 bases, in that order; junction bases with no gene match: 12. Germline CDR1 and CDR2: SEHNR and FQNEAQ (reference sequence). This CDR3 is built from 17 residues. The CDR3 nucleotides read TGTGCCAGCAGCTTAGGAGAAACGGGAGGGAGGGGTGAGACCCAGTACTTC. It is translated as CASSLGETGGRGETQYF. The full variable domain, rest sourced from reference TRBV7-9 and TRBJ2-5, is DTGVSQNPRHKITKRGQNVTFRCDPISEHNRLYWYRQTLGQGPEFLTYFQNEAQLEKSRLLSDRFSAERPKGSFSTLEIQRTEQGDSAMYLCASSLGETGGRGETQYFGPGTRLLVL.

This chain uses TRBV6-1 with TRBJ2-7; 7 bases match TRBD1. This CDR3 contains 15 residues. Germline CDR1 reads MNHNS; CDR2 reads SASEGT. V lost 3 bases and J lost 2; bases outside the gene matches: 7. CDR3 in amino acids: CASSDPRTGTYEQYF. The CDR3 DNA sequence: TGTGCCAGCAGTGACCCCAGGACAGGAACCTACGAGCAGTACTTC.

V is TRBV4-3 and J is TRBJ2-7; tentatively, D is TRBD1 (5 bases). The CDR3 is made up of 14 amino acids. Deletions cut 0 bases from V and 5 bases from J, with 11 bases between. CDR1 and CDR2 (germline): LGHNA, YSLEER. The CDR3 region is CASSQDKGLHEQYF. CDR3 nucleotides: TGCGCCAGCAGCCAAGACAAGGGGCTTCACGAGCAGTACTTC.

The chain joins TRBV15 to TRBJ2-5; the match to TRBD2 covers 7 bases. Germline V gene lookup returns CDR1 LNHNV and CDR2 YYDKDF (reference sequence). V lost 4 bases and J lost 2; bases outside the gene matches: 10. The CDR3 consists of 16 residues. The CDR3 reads CATSTGGLGGQETQYF. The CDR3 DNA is TGTGCCACCAGCACGGGAGGACTTGGGGGGCAAGAGACCCAGTACTTC. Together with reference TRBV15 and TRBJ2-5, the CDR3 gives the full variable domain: DAMVIQNPRYQVTQFGKPVTLSCSQTLNHNVMYWYQQKSSQAPKLLFHYYDKDFNNEADTPDNFQSRRPNTSFCFLDIRSPGLGDTAMYLCATSTGGLGGQETQYFGPGTRLLVL.

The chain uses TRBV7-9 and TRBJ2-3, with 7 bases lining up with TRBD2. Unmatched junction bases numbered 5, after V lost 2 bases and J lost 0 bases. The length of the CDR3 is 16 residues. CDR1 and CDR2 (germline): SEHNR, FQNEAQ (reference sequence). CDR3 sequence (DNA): TGTGCCAGCAGCTTAAATACGGGAGGAAGCACAGATACGCAGTATTTT. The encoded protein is CASSLNTGGSTDTQYF.

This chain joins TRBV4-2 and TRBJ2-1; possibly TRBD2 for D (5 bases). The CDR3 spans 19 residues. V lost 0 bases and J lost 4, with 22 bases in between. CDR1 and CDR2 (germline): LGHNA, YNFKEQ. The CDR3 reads CASSQDLNLERGLYNEQFF. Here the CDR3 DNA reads TGTGCCAGCAGCCAAGATTTAAATCTTGAACGCGGGCTATACAATGAGCAGTTCTTC.

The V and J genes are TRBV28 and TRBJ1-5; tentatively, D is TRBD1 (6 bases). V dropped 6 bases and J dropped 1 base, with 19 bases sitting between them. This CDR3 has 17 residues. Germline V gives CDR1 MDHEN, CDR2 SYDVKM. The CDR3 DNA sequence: TGTGCCAGCAGCTGGGGAACAGGGTATAACAGCAATCAGCCCCAGCATTTT. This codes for CASSWGTGYNSNQPQHF.

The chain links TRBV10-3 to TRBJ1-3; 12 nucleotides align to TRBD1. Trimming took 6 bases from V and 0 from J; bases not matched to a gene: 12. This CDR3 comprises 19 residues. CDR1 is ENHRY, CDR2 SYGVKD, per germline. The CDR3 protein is CAIRPGTGGIFPSGNTIYF. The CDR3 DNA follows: TGTGCCATCAGACCCGGGACAGGGGGCATATTTCCCTCTGGAAACACCATATATTTT.

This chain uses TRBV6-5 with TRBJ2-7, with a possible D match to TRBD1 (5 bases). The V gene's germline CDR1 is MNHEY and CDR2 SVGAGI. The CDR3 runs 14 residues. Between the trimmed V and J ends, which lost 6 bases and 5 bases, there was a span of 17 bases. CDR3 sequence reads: CASSNGKGRNEQYF. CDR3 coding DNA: TGTGCCAGCAGCAACGGAAAGGGGCGAAACGAGCAGTACTTC.

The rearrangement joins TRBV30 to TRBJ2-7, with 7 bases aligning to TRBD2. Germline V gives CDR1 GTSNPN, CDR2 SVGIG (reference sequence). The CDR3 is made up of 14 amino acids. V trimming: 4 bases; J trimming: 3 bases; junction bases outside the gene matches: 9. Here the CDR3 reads CAWMWGTKSYEQYF. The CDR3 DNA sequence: TGTGCCTGGATGTGGGGGACTAAGAGCTACGAGCAGTACTTC.

The CDR3 sequence: CASRRTGYNEQFF. The CDR3 nucleotides are TGTGCCAGCCGACGGACAGGGTATAATGAGCAGTTCTTC. This chain connects TRBV27 to TRBJ2-1; TRBD1 matches at 8 bases. The CDR3 totals 13 residues. CDR1 is MNHEY and CDR2 is SMNVEV in the germline V gene (reference sequence). V shed 8 bases and J 7 bases; nucleotides not matched to a gene: 7.

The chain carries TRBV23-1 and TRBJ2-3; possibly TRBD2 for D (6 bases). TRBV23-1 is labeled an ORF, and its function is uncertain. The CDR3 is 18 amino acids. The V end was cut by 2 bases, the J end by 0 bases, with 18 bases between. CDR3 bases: TGCGCCAGCAGTCAACAGGGAGGTTTGGGACTGAGCACAGATACGCAGTATTTT. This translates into CASSQQGGLGLSTDTQYF.

The CDR3 is CASSLIPLTGAANKRAYNEQFF. CDR3 coding DNA: TGTGCCAGCAGCTTAATTCCCCTGACAGGGGCCGCGAATAAGAGGGCCTACAATGAGCAGTTCTTC. V and J are TRBV7-3 and TRBJ2-1, with 8 nucleotides matching TRBD1. V dropped 1 base and J dropped 2; count of bases not matched to a gene: 22. The V gene's germline CDR1 is SGHTA and CDR2 FQGTGA. The CDR3 length is 22 residues. The variable domain in full, with the rest retrieved from reference TRBV7-3 and TRBJ2-1, is GAGVSQTPSNKVTEKGKYVELRCDPISGHTALYWYRQSLGQGPEFLIYFQGTGAADDSGLPNDRFFAVRPEGSVSTLKIQRTERGDSAVYLCASSLIPLTGAANKRAYNEQFFGPGTRLTVL.

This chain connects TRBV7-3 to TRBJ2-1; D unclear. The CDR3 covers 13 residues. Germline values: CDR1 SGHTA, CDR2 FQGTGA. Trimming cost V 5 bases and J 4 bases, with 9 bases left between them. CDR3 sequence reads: CASSANGYNEQFF. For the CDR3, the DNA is TGTGCCAGCAGCGCCAACGGGTACAATGAGCAGTTCTTC.

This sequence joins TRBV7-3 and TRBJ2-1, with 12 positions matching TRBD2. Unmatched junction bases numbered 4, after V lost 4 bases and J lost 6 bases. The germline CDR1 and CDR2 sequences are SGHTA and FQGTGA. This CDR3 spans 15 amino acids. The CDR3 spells CASSSLAGGGNEQFF. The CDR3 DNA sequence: TGTGCCAGCAGCTCTCTAGCGGGAGGGGGCAATGAGCAGTTCTTC.

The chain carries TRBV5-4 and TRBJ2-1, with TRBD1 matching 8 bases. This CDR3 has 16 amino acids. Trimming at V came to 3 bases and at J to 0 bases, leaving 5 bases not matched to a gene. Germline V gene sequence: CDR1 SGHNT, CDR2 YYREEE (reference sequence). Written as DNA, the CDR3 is TGTGCCAGCAGCTATCCCGGGACAGGCTCCTACAATGAGCAGTTCTTC. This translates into CASSYPGTGSYNEQFF. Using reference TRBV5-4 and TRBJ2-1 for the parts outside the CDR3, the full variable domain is ETGVTQSPTHLIKTRGQQVTLRCSSQSGHNTVSWYQQALGQGPQFIFQYYREEENGRGNFPPRFSGLQFPNYSSELNVNALELDDSALYLCASSYPGTGSYNEQFFGPGTRLTVL.

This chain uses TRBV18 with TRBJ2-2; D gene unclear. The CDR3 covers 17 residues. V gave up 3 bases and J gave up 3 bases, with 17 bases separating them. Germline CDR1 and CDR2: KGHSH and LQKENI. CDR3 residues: CASSPFSGIHDTGELFF. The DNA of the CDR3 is TGTGCCAGCTCACCTTTTTCAGGAATTCATGACACCGGGGAGCTGTTTTTT.

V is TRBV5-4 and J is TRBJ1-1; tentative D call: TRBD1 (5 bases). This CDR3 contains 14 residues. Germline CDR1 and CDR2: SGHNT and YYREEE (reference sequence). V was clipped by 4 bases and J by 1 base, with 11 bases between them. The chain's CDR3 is CASSHDRQNTEAFF. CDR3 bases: TGTGCCAGCAGCCACGACAGACAGAACACTGAAGCTTTCTTT. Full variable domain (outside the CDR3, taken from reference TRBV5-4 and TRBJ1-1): ETGVTQSPTHLIKTRGQQVTLRCSSQSGHNTVSWYQQALGQGPQFIFQYYREEENGRGNFPPRFSGLQFPNYSSELNVNALELDDSALYLCASSHDRQNTEAFFGQGTRLTVV.

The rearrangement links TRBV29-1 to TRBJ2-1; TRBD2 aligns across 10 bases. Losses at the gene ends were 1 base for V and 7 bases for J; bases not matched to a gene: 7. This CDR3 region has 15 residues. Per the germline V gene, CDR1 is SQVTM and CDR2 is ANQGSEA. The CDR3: CSVEVSGRGVNEQFF. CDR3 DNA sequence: TGCAGCGTTGAAGTCAGCGGGAGGGGGGTGAATGAGCAGTTCTTC.

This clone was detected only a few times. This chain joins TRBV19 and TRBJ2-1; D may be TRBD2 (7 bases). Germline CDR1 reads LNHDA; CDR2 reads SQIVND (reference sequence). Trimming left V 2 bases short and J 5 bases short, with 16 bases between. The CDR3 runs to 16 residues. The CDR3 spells CASSIKPQGRDNEQFF. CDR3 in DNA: TGTGCCAGTAGTATAAAACCCCAGGGGAGGGACAATGAGCAGTTCTTC.

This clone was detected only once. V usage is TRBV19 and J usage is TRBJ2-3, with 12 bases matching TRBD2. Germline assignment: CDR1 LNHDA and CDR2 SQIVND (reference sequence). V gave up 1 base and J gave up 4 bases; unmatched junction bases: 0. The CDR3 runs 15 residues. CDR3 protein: CASSIGTSGADTQYF. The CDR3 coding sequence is TGTGCCAGTAGTATAGGGACTAGCGGGGCAGATACGCAGTATTTT.

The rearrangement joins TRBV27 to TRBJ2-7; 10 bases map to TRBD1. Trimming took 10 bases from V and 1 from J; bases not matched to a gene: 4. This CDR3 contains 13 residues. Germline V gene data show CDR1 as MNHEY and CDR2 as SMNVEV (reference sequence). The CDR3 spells CATRQGASYEQYF. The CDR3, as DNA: TGTGCCACCCGACAGGGGGCATCCTACGAGCAGTACTTC.

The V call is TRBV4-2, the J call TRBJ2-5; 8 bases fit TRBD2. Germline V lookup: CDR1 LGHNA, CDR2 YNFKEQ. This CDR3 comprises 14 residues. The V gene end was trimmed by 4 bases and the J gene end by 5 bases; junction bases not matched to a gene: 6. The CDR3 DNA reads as TGTGCCAGCAGCCGAACGTCGGGGGGGGAGACCCAGTACTTC. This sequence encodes CASSRTSGGETQYF.

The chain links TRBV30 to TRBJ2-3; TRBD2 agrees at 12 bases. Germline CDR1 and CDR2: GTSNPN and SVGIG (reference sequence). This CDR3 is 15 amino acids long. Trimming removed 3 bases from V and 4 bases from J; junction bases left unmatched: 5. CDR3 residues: CAWRKTSGRSDTQYF. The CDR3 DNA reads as TGTGCCTGGAGAAAGACTAGCGGGAGATCAGATACGCAGTATTTT.

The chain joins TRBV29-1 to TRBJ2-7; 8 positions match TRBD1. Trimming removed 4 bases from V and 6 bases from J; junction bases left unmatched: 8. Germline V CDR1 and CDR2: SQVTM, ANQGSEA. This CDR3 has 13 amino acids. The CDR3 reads CSVGRDRMGEQYF. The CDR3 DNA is TGCAGCGTTGGGCGGGACAGGATGGGCGAGCAGTACTTC.

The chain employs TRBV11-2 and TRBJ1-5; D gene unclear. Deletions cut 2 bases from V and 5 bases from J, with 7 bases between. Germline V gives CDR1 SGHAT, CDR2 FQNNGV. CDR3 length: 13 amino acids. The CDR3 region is CASSLTAYQPQHF. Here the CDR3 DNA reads TGTGCCAGCAGCTTAACAGCCTATCAGCCCCAGCATTTT.